The 32 T cell receptor beta chains listed next were all sequenced from one sample in a study of cytomegalovirus exposure and HLA in healthy donors. With 60 Vbeta and 13 Jbeta primers, the PCR was carried out. Some clones are missing from TCRdb's copy, which holds only in-frame ones; the method was immunoSEQ multiplex PCR. The sample yields roughly 160,000 clones, more than 65% seen once. Sequences were obtained from PBMCs. These receptors all stem from a woman in her thirties in good health and CMV-seronegative.

This clone was observed once. The chain employs TRBV29-1 and TRBJ2-1; 14 nucleotides agree with TRBD2. This CDR3 spans 14 amino acids. The V gene end was trimmed by 3 bases and the J gene end by 6 bases; junction bases not matched to a gene: 1. The germline V gene encodes CDR1 SQVTM and CDR2 ANQGSEA. The CDR3: CSVETSGGANEQFF. For the CDR3, the DNA is TGCAGCGTTGAGACTAGCGGGGGGGCCAATGAGCAGTTCTTC.

The genes are TRBV19 and TRBJ2-2; 10 bases line up with TRBD1. V gave up 1 base and J gave up 3 bases; unmatched junction bases: 2. The germline V gene has CDR1 LNHDA and CDR2 SQIVND (reference sequence). The CDR3 runs 16 residues. The CDR3 DNA reads as TGTGCCAGTAGTATAGGGGGACAGGGGCACACCGGGGAGCTGTTTTTT. Its protein product is CASSIGGQGHTGELFF.

The V and J genes are TRBV15 and TRBJ2-7, with D perhaps TRBD1 (5 bases). The germline V gene has CDR1 LNHNV and CDR2 YYDKDF (reference sequence). V shed 2 bases and J shed 6 bases, with 11 bases lying between them. CDR3 length: 13 amino acids. The CDR3 here is CATSRNRGGEQYF. The CDR3, as DNA: TGTGCCACCAGCAGAAATAGGGGCGGCGAGCAGTACTTC.

V gene TRBV15 combines with J gene TRBJ2-7; 8 nucleotides align to TRBD1. The CDR3 has 13 amino acids. The germline CDR1 and CDR2 sequences are LNHNV and YYDKDF (reference sequence). V lost 7 bases to trimming and J lost 5 bases; unmatched junction nucleotides: 7. As DNA, the CDR3 is TGTGCCACCACGATCCAGGGGGCTGACGAGCAGTACTTC. The encoded protein is CATTIQGADEQYF.

This chain connects TRBV6-1 to TRBJ1-1, with 10 bases identical to TRBD1. V dropped 3 bases and J dropped 7; count of bases not matched to a gene: 11. This CDR3 comprises 16 residues. Germline CDR1 is MNHNS and CDR2 is SASEGT. The CDR3 loop is CASSDPSGTGAGEAFF. In DNA, the CDR3 is TGTGCCAGCAGTGACCCCTCCGGGACAGGGGCCGGTGAAGCTTTCTTT.

This rearrangement joins TRBV5-4 to TRBJ2-1; D remains unclear. Trimming shortened V by 6 bases and J by 4 bases, and 14 bases separated the two germline ends. The CDR3 spans 14 residues. CDR1 and CDR2 (germline): SGHNT, YYREEE (reference sequence). CDR3 protein: CASTPTTGYNEQFF. CDR3 in DNA: TGTGCCAGCACCCCGACGACTGGTTACAATGAGCAGTTCTTC.

This clone was recorded a few times. This chain links TRBV5-1 with TRBJ2-1; 10 nucleotides align to TRBD1. The CDR3 has 16 residues. With V trimmed by 0 bases and J by 7 bases, 7 bases remained unmatched. The germline V gene has CDR1 SGHRS and CDR2 YFSETQ. This CDR3 is CASSLDGTGVGNEQFF. CDR3 in DNA: TGCGCCAGCAGCTTGGATGGGACAGGGGTCGGAAATGAGCAGTTCTTC.

This chain links TRBV4-1 with TRBJ2-1, with 9 bases matching TRBD1. Germline values: CDR1 MGHRA, CDR2 YSYEKL. The CDR3 runs 14 residues. Trimming at V came to 2 bases and at J to 8 bases, leaving 4 bases not matched to a gene. For the CDR3, the DNA is TGCGCCAGCAGCCAACCCAGACAGGGGGATGAGCAGTTCTTC. Its translation: CASSQPRQGDEQFF.

V is TRBV29-1 and J is TRBJ1-2, with D tentatively TRBD1 (5 bases). The CDR3 length is 14 residues. The V gene lost 2 bases and the J gene lost 4 bases, with 14 bases spanning the gap. Germline loops: CDR1 SQVTM, CDR2 ANQGSEA. The chain's CDR3 is CSVERGGGGYGYTF. DNA for the CDR3: TGCAGCGTTGAACGGGGCGGGGGGGGCTATGGCTACACCTTC. Combining the CDR3 with reference TRBV29-1 and TRBJ1-2 gives the whole variable domain SAVISQKPSRDICQRGTSLTIQCQVDSQVTMMFWYRQQPGQSLTLIATANQGSEATYESGFVIDKFPISRPNLTFSTLTVSNMSPEDSSIYLCSVERGGGGYGYTFGSGTRLTVV.

The rearrangement uses TRBV5-4 and TRBJ1-1; 8 bases are shared with TRBD1. This CDR3 contains 15 residues. V trimming: 4 bases; J trimming: 2 bases; junction bases outside the gene matches: 7. Per the germline V gene, CDR1 is SGHNT and CDR2 is YYREEE (reference sequence). The CDR3 spells CASSGGRGLNTEAFF. CDR3 nucleotide sequence: TGTGCCAGCAGCGGGGGCAGGGGGCTAAACACTGAAGCTTTCTTT.

About this clone itself: Additional DNA sequences in this sample encode the identical CDR3. The V and J genes are TRBV5-4 and TRBJ2-7; tentative D call: TRBD2 (5 bases). The ends were cut back, 4 bases at V and 0 bases at J, with 8 bases in the middle. The V gene's germline CDR1 is SGHNT and CDR2 YYREEE (reference sequence). The CDR3 loop spans 13 amino acids. CDR3 sequence: CASSPGSSYEQYF. DNA of the CDR3: TGTGCCAGCAGCCCGGGAAGCTCCTACGAGCAGTACTTC.

The rearrangement links TRBV7-9 to TRBJ1-2, with no clear D. Trimming left V 5 bases short and J 8 bases short, with 18 bases between. This CDR3 is 14 amino acids long. CDR1 and CDR2 from the germline V gene are SEHNR and FQNEAQ (reference sequence). CDR3 nucleotide sequence: TGTGCCAGCAGCCAGTTACGCAACTCTAGGGGCTACACCTTC. This translates into CASSQLRNSRGYTF.

This clone was recorded a few times. This CDR3 is CASSQDEGAYEQYF. CDR3 sequence (DNA): TGCGCCAGCAGCCAAGATGAGGGTGCCTACGAGCAGTACTTC. The chain uses TRBV4-3 and TRBJ2-7, with TRBD2 as a possible D gene (5 bases). The CDR3 runs to 14 residues. Trimming pared 0 bases from V and 2 bases from J, leaving 8 bases between. Germline lookup yields CDR1 LGHNA and CDR2 YSLEER.

This chain uses TRBV7-3 with TRBJ2-6; 7 nucleotides match TRBD1. CDR3 length equals 15 residues. V lost 5 bases and J lost 3; bases outside the gene matches: 4. Germline lookup yields CDR1 SGHTA and CDR2 FQGTGA. The CDR3 DNA reads as TGTGCCAGCAGCCTTACAGGGGTTGGGGCCAACGTCCTGACTTTC. The encoded protein is CASSLTGVGANVLTF.

V is TRBV9 and J is TRBJ1-2, with TRBD1 identical over 10 bases. Trimming at V came to 5 bases and at J to 0 bases, leaving 7 bases not matched to a gene. Germline CDR1 SGDLS, CDR2 YYNGEE. CDR3 length: 16 residues. The CDR3: CASRDDRGQANYGYTF. The CDR3 DNA sequence: TGTGCCAGCAGGGACGACAGGGGGCAAGCTAACTATGGCTACACCTTC.

Notes on this clone: The sample carries other DNA sequences with the same CDR3. This rearrangement joins TRBV29-1 to TRBJ1-2; 7 bases map to TRBD1. CDR1 is SQVTM, CDR2 ANQGSEA, per germline. The J segment lost 0 bases and the V segment lost 3 bases, leaving 7 bases of the junction unmatched. The CDR3 contains 15 residues. CDR3 in amino acids: CSVELGTATNYGYTF. CDR3 coding DNA: TGCAGCGTTGAGCTAGGGACAGCAACTAACTATGGCTACACCTTC.

This chain joins TRBV29-1 and TRBJ2-1, with 9 bases aligning to TRBD2. Per the germline V gene, CDR1 is SQVTM and CDR2 is ANQGSEA. V trimming: 8 bases; J trimming: 3 bases; junction bases outside the gene matches: 5. This CDR3 spans 13 amino acids. CDR3 sequence (DNA): TGCAGCACCCGGACTAGCGACTACAATGAGCAGTTCTTC. Its translation is CSTRTSDYNEQFF.

CDR3 sequence: CASSLAPGTYTDEQFF. In DNA, the CDR3 is TGTGCCAGCAGCTTGGCGCCAGGGACTTACACCGATGAGCAGTTCTTC. V is TRBV5-6 and J is TRBJ2-1; the D gene is possibly TRBD2 (6 bases). The V end lost 0 bases, the J end lost 8 bases, and 18 bases lay between the germline ends. The V gene's germline CDR1 is SGHDT and CDR2 YYEEEE. The CDR3 is made up of 16 amino acids.

The V call is TRBV7-3, the J call TRBJ2-7; D gene ambiguous. CDR1 is SGHTA, CDR2 FQGTGA, per germline. Deletions cut 3 bases from V and 2 bases from J, with 8 bases between. The CDR3 spans 13 residues. CDR3 DNA: TGTGCCAGCAGCTTGACTGATACCTACGAGCAGTACTTC. Translation: CASSLTDTYEQYF.

The chain recombines TRBV27 with TRBJ1-4; D ambiguous. Trimming pared 0 bases from V and 0 bases from J, leaving 5 bases between. The germline V gene has CDR1 MNHEY and CDR2 SMNVEV (reference sequence). The CDR3 length is 15 residues. The CDR3 sequence is CASSLSEATNEKLFF. The CDR3 nucleotides read TGTGCCAGCAGTTTATCGGAGGCAACTAATGAAAAACTGTTTTTT.

This clone has a single count. The chain combines TRBV5-1 with TRBJ2-7; 8 bases are a match to TRBD2. The CDR3 sequence is 15 residues long. From germline, CDR1 is SGHRS and CDR2 YFSETQ. With V trimmed by 4 bases and J by 7 bases, 13 bases remained unmatched. The CDR3 DNA reads as TGCGCCAGCAGCCGGGAGGCTAGCGGGTCTCTGGAGCAGTACTTC. This encodes CASSREASGSLEQYF.

The V and J genes are TRBV5-4 and TRBJ1-3; D may be TRBD1 (5 bases). Germline V CDR1 and CDR2: SGHNT, YYREEE (reference sequence). Trimming cost V 0 bases and J 3 bases, with 10 bases left between them. The CDR3 covers 15 residues. In DNA form, the CDR3 reads TGTGCCAGCAGCTTGGACGGGGGAGGTGGAAACACCATATATTTT. Protein: CASSLDGGGGNTIYF.

This chain uses TRBV5-1 with TRBJ2-7, with D possibly matching TRBD2 (6 bases). Trimming removed 0 bases from V and 3 bases from J, with 16 bases in between. Germline lookup yields CDR1 SGHRS and CDR2 YFSETQ. This CDR3 comprises 16 residues. The CDR3 DNA is TGCGCCAGCAGCTTGGGACTAGAATCGCCCGACTACGAGCAGTACTTC. Protein: CASSLGLESPDYEQYF.

This rearrangement joins TRBV2 to TRBJ2-5; D is possibly TRBD2 (6 bases). V lost 5 bases and J 1 base, leaving 17 bases between the germline ends. This CDR3 contains 16 residues. The germline gives CDR1 SNHLY, CDR2 FYNNEI. In DNA, the CDR3 is TGTGCCAGCAGTAGGGGCAGGGAGGCCGTCCAAGAGACCCAGTACTTC. Translation: CASSRGREAVQETQYF.

The chain uses TRBV5-1 and TRBJ1-5; possibly TRBD1 for D (5 bases). CDR3 size: 13 residues. Trimming stripped 4 bases from V and 5 bases from J, with 10 bases between. Germline V CDR1 and CDR2: SGHRS, YFSETQ. Here the CDR3 DNA reads TGCGCCAGCAGCGCCTGGGGGGATCAGCCCCAGCATTTT. Residues: CASSAWGDQPQHF.

The chain couples TRBV29-1 to TRBJ2-5; no definite D call. V was cut by 7 bases and J by 5 bases, with 11 bases left in between. This CDR3 is 11 amino acids long. Germline CDR1 is SQVTM and CDR2 is ANQGSEA. This CDR3 reads CSAGELETQYF. As DNA, the CDR3 is TGCAGCGCCGGAGAGTTGGAGACCCAGTACTTC.

The chain joins TRBV4-1 to TRBJ2-1; 7 bases agree with TRBD1. Germline CDR1 and CDR2: MGHRA and YSYEKL. The CDR3 is 18 amino acids. The V segment lost 0 bases and the J segment 2 bases; nucleotides outside the gene matches: 10. CDR3 bases: TGCGCCAGCAGCCAAGACCACCGACGGACAGGAACCTACAATGAGCAGTTCTTC. Protein sequence: CASSQDHRRTGTYNEQFF.

The gene calls are TRBV27 and TRBJ2-1, with 7 positions matching TRBD2. J gave up 9 bases and V 11 bases, and 16 bases lay outside the gene matches. The CDR3 contains 14 residues. The germline V gene encodes CDR1 MNHEY and CDR2 SMNVEV (reference sequence). DNA of the CDR3: TGTGCCTCGCATAGGTTGGCGGCTAGCGGTGAGCAGTTCTTC. This gives the protein CASHRLAASGEQFF.

The chain employs TRBV7-2 and TRBJ2-7, with 9 bases that match TRBD2. The germline gives CDR1 SGHTA, CDR2 FQGNSA. V lost 1 base and J lost 4; bases outside the gene matches: 5. The CDR3 is 15 amino acids. CDR3 protein: CASSLVGLAGYEQYF. CDR3 DNA: TGTGCCAGCAGCTTAGTAGGCCTAGCGGGATACGAGCAGTACTTC.

This chain uses TRBV5-6 with TRBJ2-1, with 12 bases identical to TRBD1. CDR3 length: 16 amino acids. The germline CDR1 and CDR2 sequences are SGHDT and YYEEEE. Trimming removed 1 base from V and 10 bases from J; junction bases left unmatched: 9. The CDR3 sequence is CASSLSPGQGAREQFF. As DNA, the CDR3 is TGTGCCAGCAGCTTGTCCCCGGGACAGGGGGCGCGGGAGCAGTTCTTC.

The rearrangement joins TRBV5-1 to TRBJ1-1, with 9 nucleotides matching TRBD1. The germline V gene has CDR1 SGHRS and CDR2 YFSETQ. V dropped 4 bases and J dropped 5; count of bases not matched to a gene: 6. The CDR3 is made up of 14 amino acids. CDR3: CASSIQGADTEAFF. In DNA form, the CDR3 reads TGCGCCAGCAGCATACAGGGGGCAGATACTGAAGCTTTCTTT.

V usage is TRBV4-3 and J usage is TRBJ2-7; 7 bases align to TRBD2. The V gene's germline CDR1 is LGHNA and CDR2 YSLEER. The V and J ends lost 3 bases and 5 bases, in that order; junction bases with no gene match: 10. The CDR3 is 15 residues long. The CDR3, as DNA: TGCGCCAGCAGCCAGCAGCGGGCGGGAGCTAACGAGCAGTACTTC. As protein: CASSQQRAGANEQYF.